The 24 T cell receptor beta chains in this list originate from one sample, sequenced in a study of T cell changes during pregnancy in multiple sclerosis. The assay was immunoSEQ multiplex PCR, and TCRdb's table has in-frame clones only and misses some. The data contain roughly 23,000 clones, 75% to 90% of them singletons. The sample here was CD4+ T cells from peripheral blood mononuclear cells, taken in the first trimester of pregnancy. These TCRs come from a female donor in good health, enrolled as a control in a pregnancy study.

The chain has TRBV5-4 and TRBJ2-5; 14 nucleotides align to TRBD2. The J segment lost 5 bases and the V segment lost 6 bases, leaving 12 bases of the junction unmatched. This CDR3 has 17 amino acids. Germline assignment: CDR1 SGHNT and CDR2 YYREEE (reference sequence). The chain's CDR3 is CASTPGLAGVVWETQYF. The CDR3, as DNA: TGTGCCAGCACCCCGGGACTAGCGGGGGTAGTATGGGAGACCCAGTACTTC.

The CDR3 DNA reads as TGTGCCAGCAGTTTAGGGGACAAAAACACAGATACGCAGTATTTT. It yields the protein CASSLGDKNTDTQYF. This chain connects TRBV27 to TRBJ2-3; D may be TRBD1 (6 bases). This CDR3 contains 15 residues. V shed 2 bases and J shed 2 bases, with 11 bases lying between them. Germline loops: CDR1 MNHEY, CDR2 SMNVEV (reference sequence).

This chain connects TRBV10-3 to TRBJ1-3; 7 nucleotides match TRBD1. Germline V gene data show CDR1 as ENHRY and CDR2 as SYGVKD. Trimming at V came to 4 bases and at J to 1 base, leaving 4 bases not matched to a gene. This CDR3 region has 15 residues. Written as DNA, the CDR3 is TGTGCCATCAGTGCCGACAGGGATTCTGGAAACACCATATATTTT. As protein: CAISADRDSGNTIYF.

The chain joins TRBV10-3 to TRBJ1-6; no clear D gene. This CDR3 region has 14 residues. Germline CDR1 and CDR2: ENHRY and SYGVKD. V was cut by 9 bases and J by 0 bases, with 9 bases left in between. The CDR3 spells CAIRTDSYNSPLHF. The CDR3, as DNA: TGTGCCATAAGGACTGACTCCTATAATTCACCCCTCCACTTT.

V usage is TRBV4-3 and J usage is TRBJ2-2; D possibly corresponds to TRBD1 (5 bases). The CDR3 extends over 15 amino acids. Looked up from germline, CDR1 is LGHNA and CDR2 is YSLEER. Trimming pared 1 base from V and 1 base from J, leaving 7 bases between. The CDR3 DNA is TGCGCCAGCAGCCAAGGACAGTGGAACACCGGGGAGCTGTTTTTT. Translation: CASSQGQWNTGELFF.

The rearrangement uses TRBV9 and TRBJ2-7, with D perhaps TRBD1 (5 bases). Deletions cut 2 bases from V and 5 bases from J, with 11 bases between. The CDR3 totals 13 residues. Germline V gene sequence: CDR1 SGDLS, CDR2 YYNGEE. The CDR3 region has the DNA TGTGCCAGCAGCGTGGGTCTCAGGGACGAGCAGTACTTC. Amino acids: CASSVGLRDEQYF.

The V and J genes are TRBV7-2 and TRBJ1-6, with 7 bases matching TRBD1. The V gene's germline CDR1 is SGHTA and CDR2 FQGNSA. V lost 5 bases and J lost 0; bases outside the gene matches: 1. This CDR3 spans 15 amino acids. The CDR3 protein is CASSRDSSYNSPLHF. Here the CDR3 DNA reads TGTGCCAGCAGCAGGGACAGCTCCTATAATTCACCCCTCCACTTT.

The genes are TRBV4-1 and TRBJ2-4; 9 positions match TRBD2. The CDR3 runs 21 residues. The germline V gene encodes CDR1 MGHRA and CDR2 YSYEKL. V dropped 3 bases and J dropped 1; count of bases not matched to a gene: 19. CDR3 region: CASSHNPQRKASGGAKNIQYF. DNA for the CDR3: TGCGCCAGCAGCCATAACCCCCAACGGAAAGCCAGCGGGGGGGCCAAAAACATTCAGTACTTC.

The V and J genes are TRBV18 and TRBJ2-3, with D perhaps matching TRBD1 (6 bases). The CDR3 runs to 14 residues. With 3 bases removed from V and 5 bases from J, the gap between germline ends came to 12 bases. Looked up from germline, CDR1 is KGHSH and CDR2 is LQKENI. For the CDR3, the DNA is TGTGCCAGCTCACCGGCCAGGGGAAAAGATACGCAGTATTTT. Residues: CASSPARGKDTQYF.

In this sample, this clone turned up a few times. V and J are TRBV9 and TRBJ1-5; TRBD1 matches 7 bases. The CDR3 spans 15 residues. The V gene's germline CDR1 is SGDLS and CDR2 YYNGEE. The trim removed 4 bases at V and 2 bases at J, leaving 6 bases unmatched. CDR3 loop: CASSPTGAGNQPQHF. The DNA for the CDR3 is TGTGCCAGCAGCCCTACAGGGGCCGGCAATCAGCCCCAGCATTTT.

The chain employs TRBV7-2 and TRBJ1-5; D is uncertain. The ends were cut back, 5 bases at V and 5 bases at J, with 10 bases in the middle. The CDR3 sequence is 13 residues long. CDR1 is SGHTA and CDR2 is FQGNSA in the germline V gene. CDR3 residues: CASSPYGDQPQHF. CDR3 sequence (DNA): TGTGCCAGCAGCCCCTACGGGGATCAGCCCCAGCATTTT.

This chain connects TRBV4-1 to TRBJ1-4; 9 bases match TRBD1. Per germline, CDR1 MGHRA and CDR2 YSYEKL. CDR3 size: 18 residues. V lost 0 bases and J lost 3; bases outside the gene matches: 8. CDR3 DNA sequence: TGCGCCAGCAGCCAAGATGGGGACAGGGCAGAACCTAATGAAAAACTGTTTTTT. It is translated as CASSQDGDRAEPNEKLFF.

The rearrangement links TRBV2 to TRBJ2-2; TRBD2 might be the D (6 bases). The CDR3 covers 12 residues. Per germline, CDR1 SNHLY and CDR2 FYNNEI. Here the CDR3 DNA reads TGTGCGGGGACTGTGAACACCGGGGAGCTGTTTTTT. The encoded protein is CAGTVNTGELFF.

This chain uses TRBV10-3 with TRBJ1-2; no clear D gene. V gave up 9 bases and J gave up 1 base, with 18 bases separating them. This CDR3 has 15 amino acids. Germline values: CDR1 ENHRY, CDR2 SYGVKD. The CDR3 protein is CAIALPEGYNYGYTF. As DNA, the CDR3 is TGTGCCATAGCTTTACCGGAGGGTTATAACTATGGCTACACCTTC.

V usage is TRBV5-6 and J usage is TRBJ1-4; TRBD1 is a possible D gene (6 bases). V lost 5 bases and J 8 bases, leaving 25 bases between the germline ends. Per germline, CDR1 SGHDT and CDR2 YYEEEE. The CDR3 consists of 17 residues. CDR3 nucleotide sequence: TGTGCCAGCAGTTCGATCCAAGCTCAGGGGAGAGAAGAAAAACTGTTTTTT. Translated: CASSSIQAQGREEKLFF.

CDR3 DNA sequence: TGTGCCAGCAGCCCTAGGACAGGGGCGCAAGAGACCCAGTACTTC. It yields the protein CASSPRTGAQETQYF. This chain links TRBV6-5 with TRBJ2-5, with 9 bases matching TRBD1. The CDR3 contains 15 residues. Germline CDR1 and CDR2: MNHEY and SVGAGI. V lost 6 bases, J lost 2 bases, and 7 bases stayed unmatched.

DNA for the CDR3: TGTGCCAGCAGTTTAAGGGGGGGTAGCACAGATACGCAGTATTTT. This sequence encodes CASSLRGGSTDTQYF. The V and J genes are TRBV27 and TRBJ2-3, with a possible D match to TRBD2 (7 bases). The germline CDR1 and CDR2 sequences are MNHEY and SMNVEV (reference sequence). There are 15 residues in the CDR3. V shed 2 bases and J shed 0 bases, with 9 bases lying between them.

This clone has just one count. The genes are TRBV28 and TRBJ2-7; D may be TRBD2 (6 bases). Trimming pared 2 bases from V and 3 bases from J, leaving 14 bases between. The CDR3 consists of 15 residues. CDR1 MDHEN and CDR2 SYDVKM come from the germline V gene. The CDR3 here is CASSLGTYQNYEQYF. The DNA of the CDR3 is TGTGCCAGCAGTTTAGGGACTTACCAAAACTACGAGCAGTACTTC.

This clone is labeled as medium-sized (0.01 to 0.1%). The chain employs TRBV11-1 and TRBJ1-1, with 7 positions matching TRBD1. CDR1 is SGHAT, CDR2 FQDESV, per germline (reference sequence). The ends lost 5 bases at V and 1 base at J; junction bases unmatched: 7. The CDR3 runs to 15 residues. The CDR3 loop is CASSKRTGTNTEAFF. The CDR3 DNA reads TGTGCCAGCAGCAAAAGGACAGGTACGAACACTGAAGCTTTCTTT.

The chain recombines TRBV7-8 with TRBJ1-1, with D unresolved. CDR3 length: 16 amino acids. Germline values: CDR1 SGHVS, CDR2 FQNEAQ. The V end was cut by 5 bases, the J end by 0 bases, with 16 bases between. The CDR3 protein is CASSPHRVRMNTEAFF. CDR3 DNA sequence: TGTGCCAGCAGCCCCCATCGGGTAAGGATGAACACTGAAGCTTTCTTT. Full variable domain (outside the CDR3, taken from reference TRBV7-8 and TRBJ1-1): GAGVSQSPRYKVAKRGQDVALRCDPISGHVSLFWYQQALGQGPEFLTYFQNEAQLDKSGLPSDRFFAERPEGSVSTLKIQRTQQEDSAVYLCASSPHRVRMNTEAFFGQGTRLTVV.

This clone is medium-sized within its sample. The J gene is TRBJ2-1, the V gene TRBV18; 10 bases match TRBD1. The CDR3 length is 18 residues. The J segment lost 3 bases and the V segment lost 0 bases, leaving 8 bases of the junction unmatched. Per the germline V gene, CDR1 is KGHSH and CDR2 is LQKENI. The CDR3 loop is CASSPPTGGETRYNEQFF. The CDR3 nucleotides read TGTGCCAGCTCACCACCGACAGGGGGCGAGACCCGCTACAATGAGCAGTTCTTC.

This chain joins TRBV6-1 and TRBJ2-5, with TRBD2 matching 9 bases. Germline V gives CDR1 MNHNS, CDR2 SASEGT. J was trimmed by 5 bases and V by 3 bases; bases with no gene match: 7. The CDR3 totals 15 residues. This CDR3 is CASSDMSGRIETQYF. DNA of the CDR3: TGTGCCAGCAGTGATATGAGCGGGAGGATCGAGACCCAGTACTTC.

The V and J genes are TRBV5-1 and TRBJ1-1; tentative D call: TRBD1 (6 bases). Trimming shortened V by 5 bases and J by 1 base, and 9 bases separated the two germline ends. The germline gives CDR1 SGHRS, CDR2 YFSETQ. The CDR3 has 13 residues. CDR3 loop: CASRRGSNTEAFF. DNA for the CDR3: TGCGCCAGCAGGAGGGGGTCGAACACTGAAGCTTTCTTT.

The rearrangement joins TRBV27 to TRBJ1-2; D call uncertain. The length of the CDR3 is 16 residues. Germline V gives CDR1 MNHEY, CDR2 SMNVEV (reference sequence). The germline V and J ends were trimmed by 4 bases and 6 bases, with 21 bases remaining between them. The chain's CDR3 is CASSSATSGARDGYTF. In nucleotides, the CDR3 is TGTGCCAGCAGTTCGGCCACAAGTGGTGCTCGGGATGGCTACACCTTC.